This T cell receptor beta chain was found in a study of Ad26.COV2.S vaccination and SARS-CoV-2 variants. As to this clone: Its antigen is as yet unknown.

Study results and limitations: Similar non-spike TCR breadth was observed in recipients of vaccine and of placebo. Participants in the vaccine arm had higher spike-specific TCR breadth; placebo recipients had lower.

Indicated treatment: about 20 received Ad26.COV2.S at low or high dose, single or two shots; about 5 received placebo; per-sample allocation not given. Specimens were obtained on day 63 following the first vaccine or placebo injection. Aged 18-55 years, donor was enrolled in Boston in the early 2020s. The CDR3 has 16 amino acids. Deletions cut 2 bases from V and 0 bases from J, with 11 bases between. From germline, CDR1 is LNHDA and CDR2 SQIVND (reference sequence). Data came from immunoSEQ multiplex PCR; TCRdb stores just in-frame clones and leaves some out. The repertoire holds 300,000 to 500,000 clones, with 88% as singletons.

Here the sequenced sample was peripheral blood, taken in a trial of Ad26.COV2.S vaccine versus placebo. The chain recombines TRBV19 with TRBJ1-5, with TRBD1 as a possible D gene (6 bases). The source is a person aged 18-60 years who received the Ad26.COV2.S COVID-19 vaccine or a placebo. The CDR3 protein is CASSIRTVDSNQPQHF. DNA of the CDR3: TGTGCCAGTAGTATACGGACAGTCGATAGCAATCAGCCCCAGCATTTT.